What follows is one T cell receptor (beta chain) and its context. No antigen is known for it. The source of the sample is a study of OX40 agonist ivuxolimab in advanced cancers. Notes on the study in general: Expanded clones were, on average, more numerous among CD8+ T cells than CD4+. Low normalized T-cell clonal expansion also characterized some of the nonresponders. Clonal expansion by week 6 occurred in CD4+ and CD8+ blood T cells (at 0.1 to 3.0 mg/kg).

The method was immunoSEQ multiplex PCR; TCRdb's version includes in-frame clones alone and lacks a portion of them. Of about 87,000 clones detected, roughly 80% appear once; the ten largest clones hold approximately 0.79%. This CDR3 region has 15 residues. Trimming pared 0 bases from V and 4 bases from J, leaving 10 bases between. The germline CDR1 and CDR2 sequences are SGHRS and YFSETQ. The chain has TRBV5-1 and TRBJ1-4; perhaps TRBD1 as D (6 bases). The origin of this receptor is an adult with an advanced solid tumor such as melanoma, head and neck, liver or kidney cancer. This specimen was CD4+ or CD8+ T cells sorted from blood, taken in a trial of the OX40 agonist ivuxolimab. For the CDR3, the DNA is TGCGCCAGCAGCTTGGCCTCAGGGGTTAATGAAAAACTGTTTTTT. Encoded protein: CASSLASGVNEKLFF.